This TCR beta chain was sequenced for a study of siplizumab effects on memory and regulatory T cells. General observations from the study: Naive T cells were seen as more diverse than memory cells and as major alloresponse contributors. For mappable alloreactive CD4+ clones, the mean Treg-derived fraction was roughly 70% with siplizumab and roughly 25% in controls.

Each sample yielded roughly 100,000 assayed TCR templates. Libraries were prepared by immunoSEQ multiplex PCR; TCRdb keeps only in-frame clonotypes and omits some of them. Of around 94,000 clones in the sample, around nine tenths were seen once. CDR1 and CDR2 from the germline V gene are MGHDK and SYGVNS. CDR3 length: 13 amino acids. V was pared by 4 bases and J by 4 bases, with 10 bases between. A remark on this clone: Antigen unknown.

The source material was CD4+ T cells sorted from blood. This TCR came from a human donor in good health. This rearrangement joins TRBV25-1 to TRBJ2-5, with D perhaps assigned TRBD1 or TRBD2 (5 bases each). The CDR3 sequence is CASSATRGETQYF. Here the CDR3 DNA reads TGTGCCAGCAGTGCTACTAGGGGAGAGACCCAGTACTTC.